This T cell receptor beta chain comes out of a study of blood T cell repertoires in COVID-19. This CDR3 has 14 residues. In germline, CDR1 is MNHGY, CDR2 SVAAGI. The junction had 8 bases not matched to a gene; V was cut back by 2 bases and J by 9 bases. What the recovered Cohort 3 donors had was two negative PCRs, clearance, or symptom resolution. Sequencing was performed with immunoSEQ multiplex PCR; in TCRdb, only in-frame clones are kept and a portion is missing. The table includes 150,000 to 200,000 clones, 70% to 90% detected once. The chain carries TRBV6-9 and TRBJ2-7; 9 bases are shared with TRBD1. The source of this sequence is a man aged 40-49 years who had recovered from COVID-19. The sequenced material came from PBMCs or T cells enriched from blood (not recorded which). The CDR3 reads CASSYDRGSPGQYV. Here the CDR3 DNA reads TGTGCCAGCAGTTATGACAGGGGGTCCCCGGGGCAGTACGTC.